This TCR beta chain is drawn from a study of blood T cell repertoires in COVID-19. About the research overall: Nucleic acid was either cDNA or gDNA, and it came from T cells, B-cell-depleted T cells, or PBMCs.

Only in-frame clones appear in the TCRdb table, and some are missing; sequencing was by immunoSEQ multiplex PCR. The sample holds a few hundred thousand clones, 70% to 90% seen once. Adults between roughly 18 and 89 years of age took part from approximately 24 US areas. This receptor was taken from a man aged 30 to 45 who had recovered from COVID-19. The source material was PBMCs or T cells enriched from blood (not recorded which).

The CDR3 protein is CASLTGTEYNSPLHF. CDR3 in DNA: TGTGCATCTCTCACCGGGACAGAGTATAATTCACCCCTCCACTTT. The chain employs TRBV30 and TRBJ1-6; 7 bases are shared with TRBD1. Germline V gene lookup returns CDR1 GTSNPN and CDR2 SVGIG (reference sequence). This CDR3 is built from 15 residues.